The rows below give T cell receptor beta chains drawn from one sample of a study of cytomegalovirus exposure and HLA in healthy donors. TCRdb's table, derived via immunoSEQ multiplex PCR, lists solely in-frame clones and lacks some. The repertoire has just over 150,000 clones, around 84% of them found once; the top ten carry less than 2.5%. The material sequenced was PBMCs. The receptors shown here come from a woman aged 18-29 years in good health and CMV-seronegative. The CDR3 runs from the conserved cysteine through the conserved F or W. The D gene is left open where the match is weak. Where a row states a size, it is once, few, many or the class of an expanded clone; other rows omit it.

clone size	V gene	J gene	D gene	CDR3 protein	CDR3 DNA
-	TRBV28	TRBJ1-2	-	CASSGPSVPRYTF	TGTGCCAGCAGTGGGCCTTCGGTCCCCCGATACACCTTC
-	TRBV28	TRBJ1-2	-	CASSWRGMPGGYTF	TGTGCCAGCAGTTGGCGGGGGATGCCGGGGGGCTACACCTTC
-	TRBV19	TRBJ1-2	-	CATQWSYGYTF	TGTGCCACCCAGTGGAGCTATGGCTACACCTTC
-	TRBV2	TRBJ1-6	TRBD1	CASSEETGGGSPLHF	TGTGCCAGCAGTGAAGAGACAGGGGGAGGGTCACCCCTCCACTTT
once	TRBV7-7	TRBJ2-3	TRBD2	CASSLAGGADTQYF	TGTGCCAGCAGCCTTGCGGGGGGGGCAGATACGCAGTATTTT
-	TRBV5-1	TRBJ2-3	TRBD2	CASSSTWGGIDDTQYF	TGCGCCAGCAGCTCGACTTGGGGGGGGATAGACGATACGCAGTATTTT
-	TRBV7-9	TRBJ2-7	-	CASHGWSPDNSYEQYF	TGTGCCTCACACGGGTGGTCTCCGGATAACTCCTACGAGCAGTACTTC
-	TRBV27	TRBJ1-5	-	CASSITGGNQPQHF	TGTGCCAGCAGTATAACGGGAGGCAATCAGCCCCAGCATTTT
-	TRBV6-6	TRBJ2-5	-	CASRRGQETQYF	TGTGCCAGCAGGCGGGGACAGGAGACCCAGTACTTC
-	TRBV11-3	TRBJ2-7	TRBD2	CASSLDPLAGVTHEQYF	TGTGCCAGCAGCTTAGATCCCCTAGCGGGAGTAACCCACGAGCAGTACTTC
-	TRBV7-6	TRBJ1-2	-	CASSLGQYYGYTF	TGTGCCAGCAGCTTAGGGCAGTACTATGGCTACACCTTC
-	TRBV2	TRBJ1-5	TRBD1	CASRDRTDSNQPQHF	TGTGCCAGCAGGGACAGGACAGATAGCAATCAGCCCCAGCATTTT
-	TRBV7-2	TRBJ2-7	-	CASSPRAGGYEQYF	TGTGCCAGCAGCCCGCGGGCGGGTGGCTACGAGCAGTACTTC
-	TRBV5-1	TRBJ2-5	-	CASSLGQETQYF	TGCGCCAGCAGCCTCGGGCAAGAGACCCAGTACTTC
-	TRBV9	TRBJ1-2	-	CASSADPQGGFDGYTF	TGTGCCAGCAGCGCCGATCCCCAGGGAGGGTTTGATGGCTACACCTTC
-	TRBV7-4	TRBJ2-7	-	CASSYFAYEQYF	TGTGCCAGCAGCTACTTCGCGTACGAGCAGTACTTC
-	TRBV30	TRBJ1-2	-	CAWGDYYGYTF	TGTGCCTGGGGGGACTACTATGGCTACACCTTC
-	TRBV19	TRBJ2-3	TRBD2	CASSSGATDTQYF	TGTGCCAGTTCTAGCGGGGCCACAGATACGCAGTATTTT
-	TRBV27	TRBJ1-2	-	CASSLSRDYGYTF	TGTGCCAGCAGTTTATCCAGGGACTATGGCTACACCTTC
-	TRBV7-6	TRBJ2-7	TRBD2	CASSLVAGGSYEQYF	TGTGCCAGCAGCTTAGTGGCGGGGGGTTCCTACGAGCAGTACTTC
once	TRBV5-1	TRBJ2-3	TRBD2	CASSEGLAGGSGDTQYF	TGCGCCAGCAGCGAGGGACTAGCGGGGGGCTCCGGTGATACGCAGTATTTT
-	TRBV30	TRBJ1-2	-	CAWSAGRGGYTF	TGTGCCTGGAGTGCAGGCAGGGGCGGCTACACCTTC
few	TRBV7-6	TRBJ2-7	TRBD1	CASSLDRGSYEQYF	TGTGCCAGCAGCTTAGACAGGGGCTCCTACGAGCAGTACTTC
-	TRBV6-5	TRBJ1-6	-	CASSSDRHSPLHF	TGTGCCAGCAGTTCGGACAGACATTCACCCCTCCACTTT
-	TRBV7-9	TRBJ1-4	-	CASSLGAVLRTNEKLFF	TGTGCCAGCAGCTTAGGCGCGGTACTCCGGACTAATGAAAAACTGTTTTTT
few	TRBV4-2	TRBJ1-2	-	CASREGRNYGYTF	TGTGCCAGCAGGGAGGGCAGAAACTATGGCTACACCTTC
-	TRBV28	TRBJ1-5	-	CASRGTVGQPQHF	TGTGCCAGCAGGGGGACTGTGGGGCAGCCCCAGCATTTT